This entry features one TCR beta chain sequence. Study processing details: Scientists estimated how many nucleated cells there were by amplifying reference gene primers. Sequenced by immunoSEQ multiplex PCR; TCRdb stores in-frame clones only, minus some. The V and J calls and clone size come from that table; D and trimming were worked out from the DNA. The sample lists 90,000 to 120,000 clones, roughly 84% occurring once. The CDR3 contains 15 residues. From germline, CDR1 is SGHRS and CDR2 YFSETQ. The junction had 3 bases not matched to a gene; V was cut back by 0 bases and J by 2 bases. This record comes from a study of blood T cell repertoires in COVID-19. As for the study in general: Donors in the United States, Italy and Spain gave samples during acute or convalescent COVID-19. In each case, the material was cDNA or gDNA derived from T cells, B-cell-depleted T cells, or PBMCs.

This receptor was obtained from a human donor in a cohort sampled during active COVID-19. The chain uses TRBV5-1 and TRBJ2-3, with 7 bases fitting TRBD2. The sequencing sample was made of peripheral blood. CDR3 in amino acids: CASSLGSGNTDTQYF. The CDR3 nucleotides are TGCGCCAGCAGCTTGGGGAGCGGGAACACAGATACGCAGTATTTT.